This T cell receptor beta chain was observed in a study of OX40 agonist ivuxolimab in advanced cancers. Study-wide results and limits: Expanded clones were, on average, more numerous in CD8+ T cells than in CD4+.

About this clone itself: Its antigen is as yet unknown.

Germline V gene sequence: CDR1 MNHNS, CDR2 SASEGT. The V and J ends lost 1 base and 2 bases respectively, with 8 bases between them. This CDR3 spans 14 amino acids. Generated by immunoSEQ multiplex PCR, the TCRdb table keeps only in-frame clones and is missing some. Of 98,000 or so clones in the sample, 70% to 90% were seen once. The receptor comes from an adult with an advanced solid tumor such as melanoma, head and neck, liver or kidney cancer. Sample: CD4+ or CD8+ T cells sorted from blood, taken in a trial of the OX40 agonist ivuxolimab. V gene TRBV6-1 combines with J gene TRBJ1-2; D not certain. The CDR3 DNA reads as TGTGCCAGCAGTGAAGGAGCGGGAAACTATGGCTACACCTTC. This codes for CASSEGAGNYGYTF.